This is a list of T cell receptor beta chains from one sample in a study of shared clonotypes between healthy human individuals. Clones were read by immunoSEQ multiplex PCR, and TCRdb kept only the in-frame ones, dropping some. The sample carries about 2.4 million clones, approximately 93% recorded once. Material for sequencing was naive CD4+ T cells from PBMCs. All receptors derive from a young man in good health. Some clones in this sample may be carry-over from other donors' samples. Both conserved end residues are part of each CDR3. The order of the fields is V gene, D gene, clone size, J gene, CDR3 DNA, CDR3 protein. The D gene is left open where the match is weak. Clone size, where shown, is once, few, many, or a class for clones that have expanded.

TRBV5-6	TRBD1	NA	TRBJ2-5	TGTGCCAGCAGCGGAGTGGACAGGGGAGAGACCCAGTACTTC	CASSGVDRGETQYF
TRBV28	NA	NA	TRBJ1-5	TGTGCCAGCAGTCCGCAGGGTTTTGGCAATCAGCCCCAGCATTTT	CASSPQGFGNQPQHF
TRBV9	TRBD2	NA	TRBJ2-3	TGTGCCAGCAGTCGAGGCGGGGGGGATACGCAGTATTTT	CASSRGGGDTQYF
TRBV20-1	NA	NA	TRBJ2-5	TGCAGGTATAAATTGGAGACCCAGTACTTC	CRYKLETQYF
TRBV6-1	NA	NA	TRBJ2-2	TGTGCCAGCAGTGAACGACGATTCACCGGGGAGCTGTTTTTT	CASSERRFTGELFF
TRBV28	TRBD1	NA	TRBJ1-1	TGTGCCAGCAGTTCAACAGGGGAGAACACTGAAGCTTTCTTT	CASSSTGENTEAFF
TRBV6-4	TRBD2	NA	TRBJ2-1	TGTGCCAGCAGTGACGGGCGGGAGAGCACCTACAATGAGCAGTTCTTC	CASSDGRESTYNEQFF
TRBV5-1	NA	NA	TRBJ2-7	TGCGCCAGCAGCTTACAGGGAGGCTCCTACGAGCAGTACTTC	CASSLQGGSYEQYF
TRBV14	NA	NA	TRBJ1-5	TGTGCCAGCAGCCAAGATTACCCCATTCAGCCCCAGCATTTT	CASSQDYPIQPQHF
TRBV6-6	TRBD2	NA	TRBJ2-2	TGTGCCAGCAGTTACGCGGGAGGGCTTACCGCCGGGGAGCTGTTTTTT	CASSYAGGLTAGELFF
TRBV15	TRBD2	once	TRBJ2-1	TGTGCCACCAGCAGAGCGGGAGGGACCAATGAGCAGTTCTTC	CATSRAGGTNEQFF
TRBV27	NA	NA	TRBJ2-2	TGTGCCAGCAGGGTTTTAGGTTCCGGGGAGCTGTTTTTT	CASRVLGSGELFF
TRBV28	NA	NA	TRBJ2-7	TGTGCCAGCAGCCCCCAGGGGTTAGCGGATAAGTTACAGCAGTACTTC	CASSPQGLADKLQQYF
TRBV5-1	NA	NA	TRBJ2-1	TGCGCCAGCAGCTCAAGAGGGCCCGGTGGGAATTACAATGAGCAGTTCTTC	CASSSRGPGGNYNEQFF
TRBV10-3	TRBD1	NA	TRBJ2-7	TGTGCCATCACTCCCGGACAGGGCACCTACGAGCAGTACTTC	CAITPGQGTYEQYF
TRBV30	NA	NA	TRBJ2-5	TGTGCCTGGACCACGGGACCAAAAGAGACCCAGTACTTC	CAWTTGPKETQYF
TRBV5-4	NA	NA	TRBJ1-3	TGTGCCAGCAGCTTGGCAGGGAGCTCTGGAAACACCATATATTTT	CASSLAGSSGNTIYF
TRBV28	NA	NA	TRBJ2-7	TGTGCCAGCAGTTCCCCCGGAAGGGCCTACGAGCAGTACTTC	CASSSPGRAYEQYF
TRBV7-2	TRBD2	NA	TRBJ2-7	TGTGCCAGCAGCTTACGGCTAGCGGGAGGGAAATCCTACGAGCAGTACTTC	CASSLRLAGGKSYEQYF
TRBV7-2	TRBD1	NA	TRBJ2-5	TGTGCCAGCAGCTCGCCGGGACAGGGGATGGAGACCCAGTACTTC	CASSSPGQGMETQYF
TRBV5-1	TRBD2	NA	TRBJ2-4	TGCGCCAGCAGCTTGGTGGCTAGCGGGAGGGGTGACAAAAACATTCAGTACTTC	CASSLVASGRGDKNIQYF
TRBV15	NA	NA	TRBJ2-3	TGTGCCACCAGCAGAGAGGGGCCAGATACGCAGTATTTT	CATSREGPDTQYF
TRBV25-1	TRBD2	NA	TRBJ2-1	TGTGCCAGCAGTGGGACTAGCGGGAACAATGAGCAGTTCTTC	CASSGTSGNNEQFF
TRBV5-1	NA	NA	TRBJ2-5	TGCGCCAGCAGAAATCAAGAGACCCAGTACTTC	CASRNQETQYF
TRBV29-1	NA	NA	TRBJ2-7	TGCAGCGCTCGGACGGGGTGGGACGAGCAGTACTTC	CSARTGWDEQYF
TRBV2	NA	NA	TRBJ2-3	TGTGCCAGCAGTGCGGGGATCACAGATACGCAGTATTTT	CASSAGITDTQYF
TRBV20-1	NA	NA	TRBJ2-7	TGCAGTGCCAAGTCCTACGAGCAGTACTTC	CSAKSYEQYF
TRBV25-1	NA	once	TRBJ2-5	TGTGCCACCATGGACACGATCACCGGGGAGACCCAGTACTTC	CATMDTITGETQYF
TRBV5-1	NA	NA	TRBJ1-5	TGCGCCAGCAGCTTGATAGGAGGGGTGGAACAGCCCCAGCATTTT	CASSLIGGVEQPQHF
TRBV7-2	TRBD1	NA	TRBJ1-6	TGTGCCAGCTCGAACAGGGGCCCCGAGATTTATAATTCACCCCTCCACTTT	CASSNRGPEIYNSPLHF
TRBV7-9	TRBD2	NA	TRBJ2-1	TGTGCCAGCAGCTTAGGGCTAGCGGGCTCCTACAATGAGCAGTTCTTC	CASSLGLAGSYNEQFF
TRBV7-9	TRBD1	NA	TRBJ2-1	TGTGCCAGCATACAGGGGGCATACAATGAGCAGTTCTTC	CASIQGAYNEQFF
TRBV6-4	NA	NA	TRBJ1-1	TGTGCCAGCAGGGGGACTAAGAACACTGAAGCTTTCTTT	CASRGTKNTEAFF
TRBV9	NA	NA	TRBJ1-3	TGTGCCAGCAGCGTAGAGTTGGCGTTTGGAAACACCATATATTTT	CASSVELAFGNTIYF
TRBV7-9	NA	NA	TRBJ1-2	TGTGCCAGCAGCTTACGCCCCCATTTTGGACAGCATGGCTACACCTTC	CASSLRPHFGQHGYTF
TRBV25-1	TRBD1	NA	TRBJ2-7	TGTGCCAGCACCCCGACAGGGGTTCGCCACGAGCAGTACTTC	CASTPTGVRHEQYF
TRBV5-1	TRBD2	few	TRBJ2-7	TGCGCCAGCAGCTTGTTAACTAGCGGGACGGGCGAGCAGTACTTC	CASSLLTSGTGEQYF
TRBV6-5	TRBD2	NA	TRBJ2-7	TGTGCCAGCAAGATGACTAGCGGGGCAACCTACGAGCAGTACTTC	CASKMTSGATYEQYF
TRBV7-2	NA	once	TRBJ2-3	TGTGCCAGCAGCTTAAGACTACCCTCCACAGATACGCAGTATTTT	CASSLRLPSTDTQYF
TRBV18	TRBD2	NA	TRBJ2-7	TGTGCCAGCTCACCCACCCCCCAACGGGAGGCAAGGGAGCAGTACTTC	CASSPTPQREAREQYF
TRBV18	NA	NA	TRBJ2-7	TGTGCCAGCTCACCATACGGACAGTACGAGCAGTACTTC	CASSPYGQYEQYF
TRBV6-5	TRBD2	NA	TRBJ2-1	TGTGCCAGCAGTTTCCGACTAGCCGAACTCAACAATGAGCAGTTCTTC	CASSFRLAELNNEQFF
TRBV18	TRBD1	once	TRBJ1-3	TGTGCCAGCTCACCAAAGGGGACAGATGGAAACACCATATATTTT	CASSPKGTDGNTIYF
TRBV18	TRBD1	NA	TRBJ2-3	TGTGCCAGCTCACTCGGACAGGGGGCAGCCGATACGCAGTATTTT	CASSLGQGAADTQYF
TRBV7-6	NA	once	TRBJ2-7	TGTGCCAGCAGCTTAGCCTTTCGCGTCGGAACCTACGAGCAGTACTTC	CASSLAFRVGTYEQYF
TRBV9	TRBD2	NA	TRBJ2-7	TGTGCCAGCAGCGTAGACCCGGGAGGGGTGAGCGAGCAGTACTTC	CASSVDPGGVSEQYF
TRBV28	TRBD2	NA	TRBJ2-7	TGTGCCAGCATGGCGACTAGCGGGAGATACGAGCAGTACTTC	CASMATSGRYEQYF
TRBV28	TRBD2	NA	TRBJ2-5	TGTGCCAGCAGCCCTATGGGGGGGAGAGAGACCCAGTACTTC	CASSPMGGRETQYF
TRBV28	TRBD1	NA	TRBJ2-1	TGTGCCAGCAGTTCAGGGGGCTCCTACAATGAGCAGTTCTTC	CASSSGGSYNEQFF
TRBV19	TRBD1	NA	TRBJ2-7	TGTGCCAGTAGTCGGACAGGGGTGGTCTACGAGCAGTACTTC	CASSRTGVVYEQYF
TRBV6-1	TRBD1	NA	TRBJ1-4	TGTGCCAGCAGTGCACAGGGGGAGGATGAAAAACTGTTTTTT	CASSAQGEDEKLFF
TRBV10-3	NA	NA	TRBJ1-5	TGTGCCATCAGTGACAGGGAACAGCCCCAGCATTTT	CAISDREQPQHF
TRBV6-4	NA	NA	TRBJ2-1	TGTGCCAGCAAGATTAGCGGCACCTGGGGGAATGAGCAGTTCTTC	CASKISGTWGNEQFF
TRBV28	NA	NA	TRBJ1-1	TGTGCCAGCAGGTACCAAGGAGGGTTTATCACTGAAGCTTTCTTT	CASRYQGGFITEAFF
TRBV2	NA	NA	TRBJ2-7	TGTGCCAGCATGGGTGAGAACGAGCAGTACTTC	CASMGENEQYF
TRBV4-3	NA	NA	TRBJ2-2	TGCGCCAGCAGCCCCTGGGCCGTGAACACCGGGGAGCTGTTTTTT	CASSPWAVNTGELFF
TRBV20-1	NA	NA	TRBJ1-2	TGCAGTGCTAGTCCGGGCTACACCTTC	CSASPGYTF
TRBV5-4	NA	NA	TRBJ2-6	TGTGCCAGCAGCATTGGACGCCCAAGCTCTGGGGCCAACGTCCTGACTTTC	CASSIGRPSSGANVLTF
TRBV7-2	TRBD2	NA	TRBJ2-1	TGTGCCAGCAGTCAAAGCGGGACTTACAATGAGCAGTTCTTC	CASSQSGTYNEQFF